A selection of T cell receptor beta chains follows, all from one sample in a study of cytomegalovirus exposure and HLA in healthy donors. Libraries were prepared by immunoSEQ multiplex PCR; TCRdb keeps only in-frame clonotypes and omits some of them. The sample lists tens of thousands of clones; 60% to 80% were seen once. The sequenced sample consisted of PBMCs. The source is a woman aged 25 to 39 in good health and CMV-seropositive. Each CDR3 is given with its conserved first and last residue. The D gene is left open where the match is weak. Clone size is given for some rows only: seen once, a few or many times, or a class if the clone is expanded.

TRBV5-8	.	TRBJ2-7	TRBD2	TGTGCCAGCAGGTCCAGCCTAGCGGGGCCCTACGAGCAGTACTTC	CASRSSLAGPYEQYF
TRBV6-5	once	TRBJ1-2	.	TGTGCCAGCAGCCGGACGCGGGAGGGAGGGGTGGGCTACACCTTC	CASSRTREGGVGYTF
TRBV29-1	.	TRBJ2-1	.	TGCAGCGCCACTACCCTGGTGAGGAATGAGCAGTTCTTC	CSATTLVRNEQFF
TRBV6-1	.	TRBJ2-1	.	TGTGCCAGCAGTCCGAGGGAACCATACAATGAGCAGTTCTTC	CASSPREPYNEQFF
TRBV30	.	TRBJ2-3	TRBD2	TGTGCCTGGAGTCCCCATACCCTAGCGGGAGGTACAGATACGCAGTATTTT	CAWSPHTLAGGTDTQYF
TRBV7-9	once	TRBJ1-2	TRBD1	TGTGCCAGCAGCTCATCCTCGACGGGACAGGCGACCGGCTACACCTTC	CASSSSSTGQATGYTF
TRBV25-1	once	TRBJ1-1	.	TGTGCCAGCCTAAACGGGAACACTGAAGCTTTCTTT	CASLNGNTEAFF
TRBV29-1	.	TRBJ2-3	.	TGCAGCGTTGAAGGACTAAAGAGCACAGATACGCAGTATTTT	CSVEGLKSTDTQYF
TRBV28	.	TRBJ1-1	.	TGTGCCAGCAGTTTAGGGGCACGGTTCGAAGCTTTCTTT	CASSLGARFEAFF
TRBV4-2	once	TRBJ2-7	.	TGTGCCAGCAGCCAAGATGGGGGAGGCTACGAGCAGTACTTC	CASSQDGGGYEQYF
TRBV4-2	medium-sized	TRBJ2-1	TRBD2	TGTGCCAGCAGCCTCGATGGAGCGGGAGGGCTAGGTGAGCAGTTCTTC	CASSLDGAGGLGEQFF
TRBV7-2	once	TRBJ1-4	.	TGTGCCAGCAGCTTTGGGCCCCCAGCAAAACTGTTTTTT	CASSFGPPAKLFF
TRBV15	.	TRBJ2-1	TRBD2	TGTGCCACCAGCAGAGGGGAGGGCCCTTATGAGCAGTTCTTC	CATSRGEGPYEQFF
TRBV9	.	TRBJ1-5	.	TGTGCCAGCAGCGCACAGGCTGGGGAGCCCCAGCATTTT	CASSAQAGEPQHF
TRBV28	.	TRBJ2-7	TRBD2	TGTGCCAGCAGTGGGACTACCTACGAGCAGTACTTC	CASSGTTYEQYF
TRBV19	.	TRBJ1-2	TRBD1	TGTGCCATCTCGGACAGGGAATGGAGCTACACCTTC	CAISDREWSYTF
TRBV28	.	TRBJ1-1	.	TGTGCCAGCAGTTTAAGCGCCTCGTGGGCTTTCTTT	CASSLSASWAFF
TRBV14	.	TRBJ2-1	TRBD2	TGTGCCAGCAGCCAAGGGGCTTATAGCGGGAGGGCCTACAATGAGCAGTTCTTC	CASSQGAYSGRAYNEQFF
TRBV25-1	.	TRBJ2-1	TRBD2	TGTGCCAGCAGTGAACGGGAGGGCCACAATGAGCAGTTCTTC	CASSEREGHNEQFF
TRBV9	.	TRBJ2-3	TRBD2	TGTGCCAGCAGCGTAGCAGCGGGAGACATCGATACGCAGTATTTT	CASSVAAGDIDTQYF
TRBV30	.	TRBJ2-1	TRBD2	TGTGCCTGGAGCGTGAGCGGGATATATGAGCAGTTCTTC	CAWSVSGIYEQFF
TRBV7-6	few	TRBJ2-7	.	TGTGCCAGCAGCTTAAAGGTGGGGCTGGCGTACGAGCAGTACTTC	CASSLKVGLAYEQYF
TRBV29-1	.	TRBJ2-5	TRBD1	TGCAGCGTTAAAAGACAGGGGGGACAAGAGACCCAGTACTTC	CSVKRQGGQETQYF
TRBV28	few	TRBJ2-7	.	TGTGCCAGCAGTTCTACCCCCAGGTACGAGCAGTACTTC	CASSSTPRYEQYF
TRBV15	once	TRBJ1-4	.	TGTGCCACCAGCAGAACAAGGGGGTTAGGTGAAAAACTGTTTTTT	CATSRTRGLGEKLFF
TRBV30	.	TRBJ1-4	TRBD1	TGTGCCTGGAGTGGAAGGGGGCCGGAAAAACTGTTTTTT	CAWSGRGPEKLFF
TRBV6-5	.	TRBJ1-1	.	TGTGCCAGCACCCGACCGGGGGTGGTGAACACTGAAGCTTTCTTT	CASTRPGVVNTEAFF
TRBV20-1	.	TRBJ2-1	.	TGCAGTGCTAGTATTCGGAATGAGCAGTTCTTC	CSASIRNEQFF
TRBV7-8	few	TRBJ1-1	.	TGTGCCAGCAGCTTAGCGGGCATCACTGAAGCTTTCTTT	CASSLAGITEAFF
TRBV5-4	.	TRBJ1-6	.	TGTGCCAGCAGAGAGACCTATAATTCACCCCTCCACTTT	CASRETYNSPLHF
TRBV5-1	.	TRBJ2-1	TRBD2	TGCGCCAGCAGCTTGGGGCTAGCGGAAACCTACAATGAGCAGTTCTTC	CASSLGLAETYNEQFF
TRBV2	.	TRBJ1-2	TRBD1	TGTGCCAGCAGTAAACAGGGGAATGGCTACACCTTC	CASSKQGNGYTF
TRBV9	few	TRBJ2-3	.	TGTGCCAGCGGTCTATGGAGCACAGATACGCAGTATTTT	CASGLWSTDTQYF
TRBV28	.	TRBJ1-1	.	TGTGCCAGCAGTATACCTCTACTAGGCCCTGAAGCTTTCTTT	CASSIPLLGPEAFF
TRBV6-5	few	TRBJ1-2	TRBD1	TGTGCCAGCAGCCCTCAGGACAGGGGGCGTGTCTACACCTTC	CASSPQDRGRVYTF
TRBV6-5	.	TRBJ1-1	.	TGTGCCAGCAGTTTGTGGCATAACACTGAAGCTTTCTTT	CASSLWHNTEAFF
TRBV6-1	.	TRBJ1-1	.	TGTGCCAGCAGTGAACGTGGGGGGATTGGTGAAGCTTTCTTT	CASSERGGIGEAFF